This is a list of T cell receptor beta chains from one sample in a study of glioma-infiltrating T cells. One entry per CDR3 protein results from TCRdb running MiXCR on the multiplex PCR reads. The repertoire includes more than 110,000 distinct CDR3 sequences, roughly 43% of them detected once, and over 15% sits in the top ten. Sample: glioma tissue, nonneoplastic brain tissue, or PBMCs (not recorded which). These TCRs come from a human donor with low-grade glioma or glioblastoma, undergoing nonglioma brain surgery, or in good health (not recorded which). CDR3s include the opening cysteine and the closing phenylalanine or tryptophan. Fields, in order: J gene, V gene, clone size, D gene, CDR3 DNA, CDR3 protein. A D gene is named only where the DNA matches it firmly. The size entry is marked missing in some rows and otherwise reads once, few, many or a size class.

J gene: TRBJ1-5; V gene: TRBV2; clone size: once; D gene: .; CDR3 DNA: TGTGCCAGCAGTAGCGGGGTAAGCCAGCCCCAGCATTTT; CDR3 protein: CASSSGVSQPQHF
J gene: TRBJ2-1; V gene: TRBV19; clone size: .; D gene: TRBD2; CDR3 DNA: TGTGCCAGTAGTATAAGAGCGGGAGGAGACAATGAGCAGTTCTTC; CDR3 protein: CASSIRAGGDNEQFF
J gene: TRBJ2-7; V gene: TRBV20-1; clone size: few; D gene: .; CDR3 DNA: TGCAGTGCTAGAGATTTATTGACAGCGAGCTCCTACGAGCAGTACTTC; CDR3 protein: CSARDLLTASSYEQYF
J gene: TRBJ2-3; V gene: TRBV11-2; clone size: .; D gene: .; CDR3 DNA: TGTGCCAGCAGCTTAGGGGGGACTGGTGGTACGCAGTATTTT; CDR3 protein: CASSLGGTGGTQYF
J gene: TRBJ2-5; V gene: TRBV6-5; clone size: .; D gene: .; CDR3 DNA: TGTGCCAGCAGTTTCTCGAACTGGGGACAAGAGACCCAGTACTTC; CDR3 protein: CASSFSNWGQETQYF
J gene: TRBJ1-1; V gene: TRBV20-1; clone size: .; D gene: TRBD1; CDR3 DNA: TGCAGTGCTCCGGGACAGGGGAACACTGAAGCTTTCTTT; CDR3 protein: CSAPGQGNTEAFF
J gene: TRBJ1-5; V gene: TRBV6-6; clone size: .; D gene: .; CDR3 DNA: TGTGCCAGCAGTTACAGCGGAGATCAGCCCCAGCATTTT; CDR3 protein: CASSYSGDQPQHF
J gene: TRBJ2-5; V gene: TRBV6-1; clone size: .; D gene: .; CDR3 DNA: TGTGCCAGCAGGGGACGCGCCCTCCAAGAGACCCAGTACTTC; CDR3 protein: CASRGRALQETQYF
J gene: TRBJ2-5; V gene: TRBV20-1; clone size: .; D gene: .; CDR3 DNA: TGCAGTGCTAGAGTTTGGGGCGGTCAAGAGACCCAGTACTTC; CDR3 protein: CSARVWGGQETQYF
J gene: TRBJ1-1; V gene: TRBV20-1; clone size: few; D gene: .; CDR3 DNA: TGCAGTGCGTCTCAGGGAAGATGGAACACTGAAGCTTTCTTT; CDR3 protein: CSASQGRWNTEAFF
J gene: TRBJ1-2; V gene: TRBV15; clone size: .; D gene: .; CDR3 DNA: TGTGCCACCAGCAGAGATCGGGGGGCGAATGGCTACACCTTC; CDR3 protein: CATSRDRGANGYTF
J gene: TRBJ2-1; V gene: TRBV20-1; clone size: many; D gene: TRBD2; CDR3 DNA: TGCAGTGCTGGCGGACTAGCGGGGAATGAGCAGTTCTTC; CDR3 protein: CSAGGLAGNEQFF
J gene: TRBJ2-3; V gene: TRBV7-9; clone size: few; D gene: TRBD2; CDR3 DNA: TGTGCCAGCAGCTTAGGGGGCGCTAGCGGGAAGGAAGATACGCAGTATTTT; CDR3 protein: CASSLGGASGKEDTQYF
J gene: TRBJ1-5; V gene: TRBV4-2; clone size: few; D gene: .; CDR3 DNA: TGTGCCAGCAGCTCCAGGGGCAATCAGCCCCAGCATTTT; CDR3 protein: CASSSRGNQPQHF
J gene: TRBJ2-1; V gene: TRBV20-1; clone size: .; D gene: .; CDR3 DNA: TGCAGTGCTCCCACTCAGAGCTCCTACAATGAGCAGTTCTTC; CDR3 protein: CSAPTQSSYNEQFF
J gene: TRBJ2-5; V gene: TRBV6-1; clone size: many; D gene: .; CDR3 DNA: TGTGCCAGCAGTTCAGGACGGATAGAAGAGACCCAGTACTTC; CDR3 protein: CASSSGRIEETQYF
J gene: TRBJ1-1; V gene: TRBV20-1; clone size: .; D gene: .; CDR3 DNA: TGCAGTGCTAGGGGAAGCACAGGATTGAACACTGAAGCTTTCTTT; CDR3 protein: CSARGSTGLNTEAFF
J gene: TRBJ2-2; V gene: TRBV6-1; clone size: .; D gene: .; CDR3 DNA: TGTGCCACCAGTGATTCCACAGGTTTTCGAAAAACTGGGGAGCTGTTTTTT; CDR3 protein: CATSDSTGFRKTGELFF
J gene: TRBJ1-1; V gene: TRBV7-9; clone size: .; D gene: .; CDR3 DNA: TGTGCCAGCAGCGCGTTCGGTGGAGGAGTCGCCACTGAAGCTTTCTTT; CDR3 protein: CASSAFGGGVATEAFF
J gene: TRBJ1-5; V gene: TRBV19; clone size: .; D gene: .; CDR3 DNA: TGTGCCAGCTCCCCGGTGGTTAACCAGCCCCAGCATTTT; CDR3 protein: CASSPVVNQPQHF
J gene: TRBJ1-5; V gene: TRBV20-1; clone size: .; D gene: .; CDR3 DNA: TGCAGTGCTTCGGCTCAAACAGGGCTTAGCAATCAGCCCCAGCATTTT; CDR3 protein: CSASAQTGLSNQPQHF
J gene: TRBJ2-7; V gene: TRBV4-2; clone size: few; D gene: .; CDR3 DNA: TGTGCCAGCAGCCAAGATGGGGGGAACCCGTCCTACGAGCAGTACTTC; CDR3 protein: CASSQDGGNPSYEQYF
J gene: TRBJ1-1; V gene: TRBV6-1; clone size: many; D gene: .; CDR3 DNA: TGTGCCAGCAGTCCACCGACAGAGAACACTGAAGCTTTCTTT; CDR3 protein: CASSPPTENTEAFF
J gene: TRBJ1-6; V gene: TRBV27; clone size: many; D gene: .; CDR3 DNA: TGTGCCAGCAGTTTACGGCCCGGGTCACCCCTCCACTTT; CDR3 protein: CASSLRPGSPLHF
J gene: TRBJ2-1; V gene: TRBV29-1; clone size: .; D gene: TRBD2; CDR3 DNA: TGCAGCGTTGTTACAGCGGGAGTAGTTGAGCAGTTCTTC; CDR3 protein: CSVVTAGVVEQFF
J gene: TRBJ2-1; V gene: TRBV28; clone size: .; D gene: .; CDR3 DNA: TGTGCCAGCAGTCCCCTCAGCGGAGGTTCCAATGAGCAGTTCTTC; CDR3 protein: CASSPLSGGSNEQFF
J gene: TRBJ2-3; V gene: TRBV6-2/TRBV6-3; clone size: .; D gene: .; CDR3 DNA: TGTGCCAGCAGTTACATTAGGGACTCGACCTCAGATACGCAGTATTTT; CDR3 protein: CASSYIRDSTSDTQYF
J gene: TRBJ1-2; V gene: TRBV27; clone size: many; D gene: TRBD1; CDR3 DNA: TGTGCCAGCAGTAAGACAGGGGACTATGGCTACACCTTC; CDR3 protein: CASSKTGDYGYTF
J gene: TRBJ1-1; V gene: TRBV20-1; clone size: few; D gene: TRBD1; CDR3 DNA: TGCAGTGCACGACGAGGGGGCGCAAACACTGAAGCTTTCTTT; CDR3 protein: CSARRGGANTEAFF
J gene: TRBJ2-7; V gene: TRBV4-1; clone size: once; D gene: TRBD2; CDR3 DNA: TGCGCCAGCAGCCAAGAGTGGCGCGGGAGTGCCTACGAGCAGTACTTC; CDR3 protein: CASSQEWRGSAYEQYF
J gene: TRBJ2-7; V gene: TRBV20-1; clone size: .; D gene: TRBD2; CDR3 DNA: TGCAGTGCTGCTGTACTAGCGGGAGGTTCCTACGAGCAGTACTTC; CDR3 protein: CSAAVLAGGSYEQYF
J gene: TRBJ1-1; V gene: TRBV12-3/TRBV12-4; clone size: few; D gene: .; CDR3 DNA: TGTGCCAGCAGGATTCAGGGTGCGACTGAAGCTTTCTTT; CDR3 protein: CASRIQGATEAFF
J gene: TRBJ1-2; V gene: TRBV6-2/TRBV6-3; clone size: .; D gene: .; CDR3 DNA: TGTGCCAGAAGGAGGAAACAGCCATCTAGTAACTATGGCTACACCTTC; CDR3 protein: CARRRKQPSSNYGYTF
J gene: TRBJ2-5; V gene: TRBV7-3; clone size: few; D gene: TRBD1; CDR3 DNA: TGTGCCAGCAGCAGTGACAGGGGGCGAGAGACCCAGTACTTC; CDR3 protein: CASSSDRGRETQYF
J gene: TRBJ1-4; V gene: TRBV6-5; clone size: once; D gene: .; CDR3 DNA: TGTGCCATCGACACAGGACGGTACGATGAAAAACTGTTTTTT; CDR3 protein: CAIDTGRYDEKLFF
J gene: TRBJ1-1; V gene: TRBV10-3; clone size: few; D gene: .; CDR3 DNA: TGTGCCATCAGGCCCACAGAGAACACTGAAGCTTTCTTT; CDR3 protein: CAIRPTENTEAFF
J gene: TRBJ2-1; V gene: TRBV7-6; clone size: .; D gene: TRBD1; CDR3 DNA: TGTGCCAGCAGCCGGCCCGGGACAGGGGTTAATGAGCAGTTCTTC; CDR3 protein: CASSRPGTGVNEQFF
J gene: TRBJ1-5; V gene: TRBV20-1; clone size: .; D gene: .; CDR3 DNA: TGCAGTGCTCAATCGACCGACATGTTTCAGCCCCAGCATTTT; CDR3 protein: CSAQSTDMFQPQHF
J gene: TRBJ2-1; V gene: TRBV7-2; clone size: .; D gene: TRBD1; CDR3 DNA: TGTGCCAGCAGTTCCGGGACAGGGACCTACAATGAGCAGTTCTTC; CDR3 protein: CASSSGTGTYNEQFF
J gene: TRBJ2-7; V gene: TRBV12-3/TRBV12-4; clone size: .; D gene: .; CDR3 DNA: TGTGCCAGCAGGGAACAGGGATTGTTATACGAGCAGTACTTC; CDR3 protein: CASREQGLLYEQYF
J gene: TRBJ2-7; V gene: TRBV5-1; clone size: .; D gene: .; CDR3 DNA: TGCGCCAGCAGTTCTCCGCCATCCTACGAGCAGTACTTC; CDR3 protein: CASSSPPSYEQYF
J gene: TRBJ2-3; V gene: TRBV27; clone size: few; D gene: .; CDR3 DNA: TGTGCCAGCAGTCGGGGTAGCGGCACAGATACGCAGTATTTT; CDR3 protein: CASSRGSGTDTQYF
J gene: TRBJ2-7; V gene: TRBV27; clone size: .; D gene: .; CDR3 DNA: TGTGCCAGCACCCGGAGCGGGCCAGGGTTGTACGAGCAGTACTTC; CDR3 protein: CASTRSGPGLYEQYF
J gene: TRBJ2-7; V gene: TRBV7-8; clone size: .; D gene: .; CDR3 DNA: TGTGCCAGCAGCTCTTCGGACACCTCCTACGAGCAGTACTTC; CDR3 protein: CASSSSDTSYEQYF
J gene: TRBJ1-4; V gene: TRBV6-2/TRBV6-3; clone size: few; D gene: .; CDR3 DNA: TGTGCCAGCAGTTACGGAGGACAGCCCGGAGGTGAAAAACTGTTTTTT; CDR3 protein: CASSYGGQPGGEKLFF
J gene: TRBJ1-3; V gene: TRBV15; clone size: .; D gene: .; CDR3 DNA: TGTGCCACCAGCAGGGGCTGGGGAAACACCATATATTTT; CDR3 protein: CATSRGWGNTIYF
J gene: TRBJ1-2; V gene: TRBV6-6; clone size: few; D gene: TRBD1; CDR3 DNA: TGTGCCAGCAGTTATTCGGTCCCGGGACAGGGGATGGACTATGGCTACACCTTC; CDR3 protein: CASSYSVPGQGMDYGYTF
J gene: TRBJ1-5; V gene: TRBV19; clone size: .; D gene: .; CDR3 DNA: TGTGCCAGTAGTAATGGGTTCAAGAATAGCAATCAGCCCCAGCATTTT; CDR3 protein: CASSNGFKNSNQPQHF
J gene: TRBJ2-1; V gene: TRBV7-2; clone size: .; D gene: TRBD2; CDR3 DNA: TGTGCCAGCAGCACCGGGACTAGACATAATGAGCAGTTCTTC; CDR3 protein: CASSTGTRHNEQFF
J gene: TRBJ2-3; V gene: TRBV20-1; clone size: .; D gene: .; CDR3 DNA: TGCAGTGCTAGCCCTCAGGCTAGCGCCACAGATACGCAGTATTTT; CDR3 protein: CSASPQASATDTQYF
J gene: TRBJ1-6; V gene: TRBV6-1; clone size: few; D gene: .; CDR3 DNA: TGTGCCAGCATTAAGACGGTGGCGAGCTCCTATAATTCACCCCTCCACTTT; CDR3 protein: CASIKTVASSYNSPLHF
J gene: TRBJ2-7; V gene: TRBV20-1; clone size: .; D gene: .; CDR3 DNA: TGCAGTGCGGCAGGGGAAAGTAACGAGCAGTACTTC; CDR3 protein: CSAAGESNEQYF
J gene: TRBJ2-1; V gene: TRBV7-2; clone size: .; D gene: .; CDR3 DNA: TGTGCCAGCAGCAACAACGGGGGGCTCCTGAGCTCCTACAATGAGCAGTTCTTC; CDR3 protein: CASSNNGGLLSSYNEQFF
J gene: TRBJ2-2; V gene: TRBV6-1; clone size: .; D gene: .; CDR3 DNA: TGTGCCAGCAGTGAAGCGGCTGCAGCTTTCAACACCGGGGAGCTGTTTTTT; CDR3 protein: CASSEAAAAFNTGELFF
J gene: TRBJ1-3; V gene: TRBV3-1; clone size: .; D gene: .; CDR3 DNA: TGTGCCAGCAGCCGTCCGGAGAACACCATATATTTT; CDR3 protein: CASSRPENTIYF
J gene: TRBJ2-5; V gene: TRBV6-1; clone size: few; D gene: TRBD2; CDR3 DNA: TGTGCCAGCAGGCCGGGAGGAGAAGAGACCCAGTACTTC; CDR3 protein: CASRPGGEETQYF
J gene: TRBJ2-3; V gene: TRBV20-1; clone size: .; D gene: TRBD2; CDR3 DNA: TGCAGTGCTAGAGATCCACTAGCGGGGGGTGTTTTTGATACGCAGTATTTT; CDR3 protein: CSARDPLAGGVFDTQYF
J gene: TRBJ2-3; V gene: TRBV18; clone size: few; D gene: TRBD2; CDR3 DNA: TGTGCCAGCTCAGGGCTCAGCGGGATCACAGATACGCAGTATTTT; CDR3 protein: CASSGLSGITDTQYF
J gene: TRBJ2-5; V gene: TRBV4-1; clone size: once; D gene: TRBD2; CDR3 DNA: TGTGCCAGCAGCCCCAGTGCAAGCGGGACAGAGACCCAGTACTTC; CDR3 protein: CASSPSASGTETQYF